Reported below is one TCR beta chain. The time point denotes: baseline, week 1 (first vaccination visit). Treatment reported: pre-vaccination baseline after standard-of-care therapy. The CDR3 sequence is 17 residues long. V lost 5 bases to trimming and J lost 3 bases; unmatched junction nucleotides: 12. The germline V gene encodes CDR1 SGHVS and CDR2 FQNEAQ. This sample is part of a study of a mutant IDH1 vaccine in newly diagnosed glioma. Clones were sequenced by immunoSEQ multiplex PCR, and TCRdb holds only the in-frame ones, with some missing. The sample includes about 34,000 clones, more than 70% of them seen just once.

The J gene is TRBJ1-1, the V gene TRBV7-8; TRBD1 matches 10 bases. The receptor comes from a man aged 45-65 years with glioma. Some clones in this sample may be carry-over from other donors' samples. The starting material was peripheral blood mononuclear cells (PBMCs), obtained from a glioma patient treated with radiotherapy, temozolomide or both. CDR3 loop: CASSDTDRGLRDTEAFF. The CDR3, as DNA: TGTGCCAGCAGCGACACCGACAGGGGGCTGAGGGACACTGAAGCTTTCTTT.